The 13 T cell receptor beta chains below were found in one sample sequenced in a study of CD8 T cells in ankylosing spondylitis. Overall study findings and caveats: Characteristic, it appeared, of ankylosing spondylitis blood was a TCR beta motif of roughly eight highly homologous variants.

Their cognate antigens are unknown. TCRdb fed the 5' RACE reads into MiXCR, producing one record per CDR3 protein. The sample lists around 480,000 distinct CDR3 sequences, more than 15% occurring once. Sequencing was carried out using blood, either unsorted or a sorted T cell fraction (not recorded which). The receptors were sampled from a male donor with ankylosing spondylitis.

This clonotype has a count of ten or more. The V call is TRBV24-1, the J call TRBJ1-1; D not certain. This CDR3 comprises 16 residues. Germline CDR1 reads KGHDR; CDR2 reads SFDVKD. The V end was cut by 8 bases, the J end by 0 bases, with 18 bases between. The CDR3 region is CATNLHSAKLNTEAFF. CDR3 sequence (DNA): TGTGCCACCAACTTACACTCGGCCAAGTTGAACACTGAAGCTTTCTTT.

This clonotype came up a few times. This rearrangement joins TRBV30 to TRBJ2-2, with a weak D call TRBD2 (5 bases). V dropped 5 bases and J dropped 3 bases, with 7 bases sitting between them. Per germline, CDR1 GTSNPN and CDR2 SVGIG (reference sequence). The CDR3 has 12 amino acids. The CDR3 nucleotides read TGTGCCTGGGACGGGGACACCGGGGAGCTGTTTTTT. Translation gives CAWDGDTGELFF.

This clonotype occurred many times. The chain joins TRBV7-9 to TRBJ2-1; 7 bases are shared with TRBD2. The junction had 6 bases not matched to a gene; V was cut back by 2 bases and J by 8 bases. The CDR3 totals 14 residues. Looked up from germline, CDR1 is SEHNR and CDR2 is FQNEAQ (reference sequence). CDR3 sequence (DNA): TGTGCCAGCAGCTTATGGGAGGGAAGGGATGAGCAGTTCTTC. This sequence encodes CASSLWEGRDEQFF.

This clonotype has only a few counts. The chain couples TRBV11-3 to TRBJ2-1; 10 bases map to TRBD2. Per the germline V gene, CDR1 is SGHNT and CDR2 is YENEEA. This CDR3 is built from 17 residues. The ends lost 4 bases at V and 7 bases at J; junction bases unmatched: 13. This CDR3 is CASSSAPSGSSWNEQFF. In nucleotides, the CDR3 is TGTGCCAGCAGCTCCGCACCTAGCGGGAGTAGTTGGAATGAGCAGTTCTTC.

This clonotype has a handful of counts. The chain employs TRBV11-3 and TRBJ2-3; D is uncertain. V lost 0 bases, J lost 1 base, and 14 bases lay in between. The CDR3 loop spans 17 amino acids. The germline V gene has CDR1 SGHNT and CDR2 YENEEA. The CDR3 DNA sequence: TGTGCCAGCAGCTTAGACCGACTCCCGAGCGGCACAGATACGCAGTATTTT. This codes for CASSLDRLPSGTDTQYF.

Only a few counts were recorded for this clonotype. The chain has TRBV5-1 and TRBJ1-2; tentative D call: TRBD1 (6 bases). Germline V gene sequence: CDR1 SGHRS, CDR2 YFSETQ. V shed 6 bases and J shed 4 bases, with 19 bases lying between them. This CDR3 is built from 15 residues. The CDR3 region has the DNA TGCGCCAGCACCCGGGAGTCGGGGGCTCTCTATGGCTACACCTTC. It is translated as CASTRESGALYGYTF.

The table lists this clonotype with a few counts. The genes are TRBV9 and TRBJ2-1; TRBD2 matches 9 bases. CDR3 length: 16 residues. V lost 0 bases to trimming and J lost 2 bases; unmatched junction nucleotides: 3. Per germline, CDR1 SGDLS and CDR2 YYNGEE. The CDR3, as DNA: TGTGCCAGCAGCGTAGAGGCTAGCGGGACCTACAATGAGCAGTTCTTC. Its protein is CASSVEASGTYNEQFF.

The chain has TRBV2 and TRBJ1-2, with D unclear. Per germline, CDR1 SNHLY and CDR2 FYNNEI. CDR3 size: 13 residues. The ends were cut back, 4 bases at V and 4 bases at J, with 10 bases in the middle. CDR3 sequence: CASSVGQTYGYTF. In DNA, the CDR3 is TGTGCCAGCAGTGTCGGGCAGACCTATGGCTACACCTTC.

The gene calls are TRBV7-9 and TRBJ1-2; 8 nucleotides align to TRBD1. This CDR3 region has 15 residues. Germline V CDR1 and CDR2: SEHNR, FQNEAQ (reference sequence). J gave up 5 bases and V 5 bases, and 10 bases lay outside the gene matches. The CDR3 region has the DNA TGTGCCAGCAGCCCCCCAGGGGGCGCGTATTATGGCTACACCTTC. Protein product: CASSPPGGAYYGYTF.

The table lists this clonotype with many counts. The J gene is TRBJ2-1, the V gene TRBV5-1; a weak D match, TRBD1 (6 bases). Germline V gene lookup returns CDR1 SGHRS and CDR2 YFSETQ. CDR3 length: 17 residues. The V end was cut by 2 bases, the J end by 0 bases, with 15 bases between. This chain's CDR3 is CASSFIQGEGSYNEQFF. CDR3 DNA sequence: TGCGCCAGCAGCTTTATACAGGGAGAAGGCTCCTACAATGAGCAGTTCTTC.

This clonotype was detected only once. This sequence joins TRBV20-1 and TRBJ1-6; TRBD1 matches 7 bases. CDR3 length: 13 residues. J gave up 7 bases and V 2 bases, and 2 bases lay outside the gene matches. CDR1 is DFQATT, CDR2 SNEGSKA, per germline (reference sequence). This chain's CDR3 is CSARRDSNSPLHF. Written as DNA, the CDR3 is TGCAGTGCTAGAAGGGACAGCAATTCACCCCTCCACTTT.

This rearrangement joins TRBV5-6 to TRBJ1-2, with D possibly matching TRBD1 (5 bases). CDR1 and CDR2 from the germline V gene are SGHDT and YYEEEE. The CDR3 is 11 residues long. Trimming removed 9 bases from V and 8 bases from J, with 14 bases in between. CDR3 residues: CATGTEGGYTF. DNA of the CDR3: TGTGCCACCGGGACGGAAGGGGGCTACACCTTC.

This clonotype was found a few times. A junction boundary mismatches the germline segment, possibly from a read error. This chain connects TRBV24-1 to TRBJ2-3, with D perhaps given as TRBD1 or TRBD2 (5 bases each). The germline gives CDR1 KGHDR, CDR2 SFDVKD. The CDR3 is 14 amino acids. The CDR3 DNA reads TGTGCCACCAGTGATTGGGGGTCAGGCGATATGCAGTATTTT. Translated: CATSDWGSGDMQYF.